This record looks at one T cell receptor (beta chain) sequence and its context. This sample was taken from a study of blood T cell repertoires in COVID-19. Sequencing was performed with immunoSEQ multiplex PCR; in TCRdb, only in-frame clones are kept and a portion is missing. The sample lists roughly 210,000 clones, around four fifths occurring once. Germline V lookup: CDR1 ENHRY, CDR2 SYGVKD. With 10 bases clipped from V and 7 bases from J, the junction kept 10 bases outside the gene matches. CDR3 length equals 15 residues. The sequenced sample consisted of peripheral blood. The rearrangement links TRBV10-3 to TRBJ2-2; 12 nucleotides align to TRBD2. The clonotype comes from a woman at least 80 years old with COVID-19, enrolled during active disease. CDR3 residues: CATSGASGGDGELFF. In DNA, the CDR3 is TGTGCCACATCAGGAGCTAGCGGGGGGGACGGGGAGCTGTTTTTT.